What follows describes a single TCR beta chain. The antigen is unknown. This sample was included in a study of shared clonotypes between healthy human individuals. Regarding the study as a whole: Clonotype sharing among the donors was expected to vary with sequencing depth.

Libraries were prepared by immunoSEQ multiplex PCR; TCRdb keeps only in-frame clonotypes and omits some of them. The sample holds about 1.5 million clones, about 96% seen once. This CDR3 is 14 amino acids long. The germline gives CDR1 SGHDT, CDR2 YYEEEE. V gave up 4 bases and J gave up 5 bases; unmatched junction bases: 6. The V call is TRBV5-6, the J call TRBJ2-1; the match to TRBD1 covers 7 bases. The sample consisted of naive CD4+ T cells sorted from blood. Regarding subset: CD45RA+ positively selected. The TCR was taken from a man under 40 in good health. CDR3 sequence (DNA): TGTGCCAGCAGCCCCGACAGGGATAACAATGAGCAGTTCTTC. The encoded protein is CASSPDRDNNEQFF.